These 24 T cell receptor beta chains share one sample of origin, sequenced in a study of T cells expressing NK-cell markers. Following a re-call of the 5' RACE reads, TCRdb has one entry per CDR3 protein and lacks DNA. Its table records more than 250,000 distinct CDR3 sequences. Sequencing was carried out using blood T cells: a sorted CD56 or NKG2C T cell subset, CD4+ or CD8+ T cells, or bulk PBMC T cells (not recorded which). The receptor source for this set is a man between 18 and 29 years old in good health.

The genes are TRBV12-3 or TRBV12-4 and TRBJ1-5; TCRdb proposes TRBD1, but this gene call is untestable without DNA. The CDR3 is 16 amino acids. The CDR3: CASSLGQTGLNQPQHF.

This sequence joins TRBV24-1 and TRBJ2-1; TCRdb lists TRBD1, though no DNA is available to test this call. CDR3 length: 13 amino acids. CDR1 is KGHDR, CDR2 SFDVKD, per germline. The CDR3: CATSDAGPLEQFF.

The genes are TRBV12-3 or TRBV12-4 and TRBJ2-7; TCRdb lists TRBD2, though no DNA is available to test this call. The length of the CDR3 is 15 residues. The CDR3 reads CASSFRRSGEYEQYF.

The CDR3 region is CASSLIRTGQETQYF. V and J are TRBV5-1 and TRBJ2-5; TCRdb's D gene call, TRBD1, goes unchecked for lack of DNA. The germline V gene encodes CDR1 SGHRS and CDR2 YFSETQ. This CDR3 is 15 amino acids long. The variable domain in full, with the rest retrieved from reference TRBV5-1 and TRBJ2-5, is KAGVTQTPRYLIKTRGQQVTLSCSPISGHRSVSWYQQTPGQGLQFLFEYFSETQRNKGNFPGRFSGRQFSNSRSEMNVSTLELGDSALYLCASSLIRTGQETQYFGPGTRLLVL.

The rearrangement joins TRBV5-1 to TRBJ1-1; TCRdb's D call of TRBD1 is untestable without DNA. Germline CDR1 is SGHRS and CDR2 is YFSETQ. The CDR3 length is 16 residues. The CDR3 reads CASSPNRLRENTEAFF.

CDR3 amino acids: CATSDFGQVGKQYF. The rearrangement uses TRBV24-1 and TRBJ2-7; checking the TCRdb D call of TRBD1 is not possible without DNA. This CDR3 is built from 14 residues. CDR1 and CDR2 (germline): KGHDR, SFDVKD.

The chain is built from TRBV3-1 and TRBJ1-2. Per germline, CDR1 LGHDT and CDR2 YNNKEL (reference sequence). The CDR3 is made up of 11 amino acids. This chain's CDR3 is CASSQDLRYTF.

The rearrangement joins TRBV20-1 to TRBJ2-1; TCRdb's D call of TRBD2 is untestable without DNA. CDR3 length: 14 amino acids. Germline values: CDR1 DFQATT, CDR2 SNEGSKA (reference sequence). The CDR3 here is CSARASGNRDEQFF.

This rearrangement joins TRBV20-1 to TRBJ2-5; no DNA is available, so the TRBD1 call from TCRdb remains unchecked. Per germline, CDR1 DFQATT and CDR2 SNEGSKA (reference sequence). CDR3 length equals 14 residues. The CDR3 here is CSAQPGQGTETQYF.

The CDR3 sequence: CASLAGPTDTQYF. J is TRBJ2-3 and V is TRBV25-1; TCRdb's D gene call, TRBD2, goes unchecked for lack of DNA. CDR3 length: 13 amino acids. CDR1 MGHDK and CDR2 SYGVNS come from the germline V gene. Filled out from reference TRBV25-1 and TRBJ2-3, the complete variable domain reads EADIYQTPRYLVIGTGKKITLECSQTMGHDKMYWYQQDPGMELHLIHYSYGVNSTEKGDLSSESTVSRIRTEHFPLTLESARPSHTSQYLCASLAGPTDTQYFGPGTRLTVL.

CDR3 protein: CASSFGRGPSDEQFF. This chain uses TRBV5-6 with TRBJ2-1; TCRdb proposes TRBD1, but this gene call is untestable without DNA. This CDR3 is 15 amino acids long. The germline gives CDR1 SGHDT, CDR2 YYEEEE.

The CDR3 sequence: CASSVGERGPQHF. The genes are TRBV9 and TRBJ1-5; TCRdb calls TRBD1, which cannot be checked without DNA. The CDR3 consists of 13 residues. CDR1 and CDR2 from the germline V gene are SGDLS and YYNGEE.

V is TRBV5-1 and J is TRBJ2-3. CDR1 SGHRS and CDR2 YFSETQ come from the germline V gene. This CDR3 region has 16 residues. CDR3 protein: CASSLVGISGTDTQYF.

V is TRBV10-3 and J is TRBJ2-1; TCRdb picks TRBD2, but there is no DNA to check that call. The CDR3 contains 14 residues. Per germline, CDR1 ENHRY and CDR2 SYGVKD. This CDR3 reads CATTGTSGRNEQFF.

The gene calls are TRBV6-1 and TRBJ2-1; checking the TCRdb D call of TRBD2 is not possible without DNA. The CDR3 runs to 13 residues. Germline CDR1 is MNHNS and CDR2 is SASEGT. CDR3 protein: CASRRLADPLQFF.

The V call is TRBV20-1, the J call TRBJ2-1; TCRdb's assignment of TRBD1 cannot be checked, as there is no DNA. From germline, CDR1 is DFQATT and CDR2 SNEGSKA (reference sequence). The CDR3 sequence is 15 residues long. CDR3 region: CSARETGMGGNEQFF.

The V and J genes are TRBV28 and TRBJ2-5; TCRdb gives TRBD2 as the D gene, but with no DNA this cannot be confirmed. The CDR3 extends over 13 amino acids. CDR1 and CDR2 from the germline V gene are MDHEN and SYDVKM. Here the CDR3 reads CASSREGRETQYF.

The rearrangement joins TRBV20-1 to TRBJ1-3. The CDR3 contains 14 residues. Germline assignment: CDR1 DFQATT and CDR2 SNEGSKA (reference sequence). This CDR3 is CSALRTGSGNTIYF.

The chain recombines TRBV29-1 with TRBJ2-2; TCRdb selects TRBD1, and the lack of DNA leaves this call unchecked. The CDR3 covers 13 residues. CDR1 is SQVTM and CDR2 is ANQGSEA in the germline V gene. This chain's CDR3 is CSAGTLNTGELFF.

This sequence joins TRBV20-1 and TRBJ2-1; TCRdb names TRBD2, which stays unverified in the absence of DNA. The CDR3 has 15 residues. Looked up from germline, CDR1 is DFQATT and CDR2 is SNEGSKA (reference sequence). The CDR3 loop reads CSARRGLAGVEEQFF.

Here the CDR3 reads CASSLSQGGTGELFF. This chain uses TRBV27 with TRBJ2-2; with no DNA, the TCRdb D assignment of TRBD1 cannot be verified. This CDR3 is built from 15 residues. Looked up from germline, CDR1 is MNHEY and CDR2 is SMNVEV (reference sequence).

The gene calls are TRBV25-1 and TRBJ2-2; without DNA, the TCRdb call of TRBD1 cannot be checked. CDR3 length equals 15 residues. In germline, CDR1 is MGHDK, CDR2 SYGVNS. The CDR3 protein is CASSVRQPEAGELFF. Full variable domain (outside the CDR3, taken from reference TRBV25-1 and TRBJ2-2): EADIYQTPRYLVIGTGKKITLECSQTMGHDKMYWYQQDPGMELHLIHYSYGVNSTEKGDLSSESTVSRIRTEHFPLTLESARPSHTSQYLCASSVRQPEAGELFFGEGSRLTVL.

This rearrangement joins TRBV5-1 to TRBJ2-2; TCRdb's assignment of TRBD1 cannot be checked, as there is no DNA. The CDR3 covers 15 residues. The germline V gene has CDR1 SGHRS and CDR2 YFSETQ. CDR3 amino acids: CASSSQGAQTGELFF.

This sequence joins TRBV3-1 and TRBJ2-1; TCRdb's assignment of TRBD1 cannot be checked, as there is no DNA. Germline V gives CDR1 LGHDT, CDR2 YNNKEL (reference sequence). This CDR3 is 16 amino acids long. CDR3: CASSQVDRGRGHEQFF.